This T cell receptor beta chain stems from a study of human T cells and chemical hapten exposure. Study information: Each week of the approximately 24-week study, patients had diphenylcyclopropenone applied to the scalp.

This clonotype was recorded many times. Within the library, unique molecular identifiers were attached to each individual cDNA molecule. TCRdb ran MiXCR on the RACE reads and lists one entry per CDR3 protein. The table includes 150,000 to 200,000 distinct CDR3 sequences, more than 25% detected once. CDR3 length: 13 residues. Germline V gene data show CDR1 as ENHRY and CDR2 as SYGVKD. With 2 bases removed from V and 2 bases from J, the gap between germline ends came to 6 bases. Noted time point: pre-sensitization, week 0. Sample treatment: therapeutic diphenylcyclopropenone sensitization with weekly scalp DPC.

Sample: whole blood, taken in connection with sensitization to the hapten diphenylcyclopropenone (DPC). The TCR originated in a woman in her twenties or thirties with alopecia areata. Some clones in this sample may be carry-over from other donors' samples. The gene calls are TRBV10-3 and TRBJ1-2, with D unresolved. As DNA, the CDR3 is TGTGCCATCAGTGAGGGTGCAAACTATGGCTACACCTTC. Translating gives CAISEGANYGYTF.